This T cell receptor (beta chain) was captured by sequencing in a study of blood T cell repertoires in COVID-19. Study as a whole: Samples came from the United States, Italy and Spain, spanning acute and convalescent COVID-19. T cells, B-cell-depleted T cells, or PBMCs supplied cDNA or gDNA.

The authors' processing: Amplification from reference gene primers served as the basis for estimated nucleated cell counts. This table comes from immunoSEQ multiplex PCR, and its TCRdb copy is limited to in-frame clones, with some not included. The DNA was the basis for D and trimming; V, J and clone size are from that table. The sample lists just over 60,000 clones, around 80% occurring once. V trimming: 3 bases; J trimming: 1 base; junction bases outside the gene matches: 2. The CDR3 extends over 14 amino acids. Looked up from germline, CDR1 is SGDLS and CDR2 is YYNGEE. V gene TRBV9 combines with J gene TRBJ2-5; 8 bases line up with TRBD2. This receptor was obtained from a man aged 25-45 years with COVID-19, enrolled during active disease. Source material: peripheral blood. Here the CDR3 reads CASSAGTSQETQYF. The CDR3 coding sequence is TGTGCCAGCAGCGCGGGGACTAGCCAAGAGACCCAGTACTTC. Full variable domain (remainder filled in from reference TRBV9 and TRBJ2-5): DSGVTQTPKHLITATGQRVTLRCSPRSGDLSVYWYQQSLDQGLQFLIQYYNGEERAKGNILERFSAQQFPDLHSELNLSSLELGDSALYFCASSAGTSQETQYFGPGTRLLVL.